This T cell receptor (beta chain) was recorded in a study of regulatory T cells in long-lasting Graves disease. There are 13 residues in the CDR3. The V gene lost 3 bases and the J gene lost 4 bases, with 9 bases spanning the gap. Germline loops: CDR1 MNHEY, CDR2 SMNVEV (reference sequence). Described time point: newly diagnosed GD, antithyroid drugs for less than 3 months. Extracted RNA from PBMCs served as the source of the TCR library. Arm-PCR of CDR3 regions and iRepertoire HTBI primers were the basis on which TCR beta libraries were built. Using its own MiXCR run on the multiplex PCR reads, TCRdb lists one record per CDR3 protein. Of 580,000 or so distinct CDR3 sequences detected, roughly 15% appear once; the ten largest clones hold around 12%. These data also formed part of another study, on T cells in Graves' hyperthyroidism and ophthalmopathy.

This sequence was found in a man aged 18 to 30 with Graves disease. The sample was peripheral blood mononuclear cells (PBMCs), taken at new diagnosis, from a patient treated with antithyroid drugs. This sequence joins TRBV27 and TRBJ1-1; a possible D gene is TRBD1 (5 bases). The DNA of the CDR3 is TGTGCCAGCAGTTTTCGACAGCCCACTGAAGCTTTCTTT. Translating it yields CASSFRQPTEAFF.